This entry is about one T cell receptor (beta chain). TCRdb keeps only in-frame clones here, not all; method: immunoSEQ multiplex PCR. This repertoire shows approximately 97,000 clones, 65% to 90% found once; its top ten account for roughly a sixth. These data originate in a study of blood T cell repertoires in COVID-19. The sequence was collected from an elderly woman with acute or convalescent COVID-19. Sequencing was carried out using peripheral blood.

The CDR3 loop reads CATEQGSINYGYTF. Here the CDR3 DNA reads TGTGCCACCGAACAGGGTTCTATTAACTATGGCTACACCTTC. The chain uses TRBV6-5 and TRBJ1-2; maybe TRBD1 (6 bases). The CDR3 runs to 14 residues. In germline, CDR1 is MNHEY, CDR2 SVGAGI. Trimming pared 10 bases from V and 1 base from J, leaving 16 bases between.